The source of this TCR beta chain is a study of T cell changes during pregnancy in multiple sclerosis. From germline, CDR1 is SGHNT and CDR2 YYREEE (reference sequence). This CDR3 spans 18 amino acids. V was shortened by 2 bases and J by 3 bases, with 23 bases between the two germline ends. Produced via immunoSEQ multiplex PCR; TCRdb's table is partial and in-frame only. The sample includes fewer than 40,000 clones, about nine tenths of them seen just once. This clone appeared once. Sample: CD8+ T cells from peripheral blood mononuclear cells, taken in the first trimester of pregnancy. The chain links TRBV5-4 to TRBJ1-2, with D possibly being TRBD1 (6 bases). The receptor's source is a female donor with multiple sclerosis, enrolled in a pregnancy study. The DNA for the CDR3 is TGTGCCAGCAGCTTTGTCTTTGATTGGGGGGGGCCAGACTATGGCTACACCTTC. Translation gives CASSFVFDWGGPDYGYTF.